This entry concerns a single T cell receptor beta chain. Assay used: immunoSEQ multiplex PCR; TCRdb lists only in-frame clones, some missing. The sample consists of tens of thousands of clones, around 94% of them appearing once. The sample is drawn from a study of technical replicates of blood from several donors. Germline lookup yields CDR1 MNHEY and CDR2 SMNVEV (reference sequence). The CDR3 consists of 14 residues. V was pared by 3 bases and J by 6 bases, with 13 bases between. This chain links TRBV27 with TRBJ2-3; D might be TRBD2 (6 bases). Sequenced material: T cells isolated from PBMCs. The clonotype was recovered from a human donor in good health. DNA of the CDR3: TGTGCCAGCAGTTTTAGCGGCAAGGATGATACGCAGTATTTT. Protein sequence: CASSFSGKDDTQYF.